The 9 T cell receptor beta chains below come from one sample, sequenced in a study of blood T cell repertoires in COVID-19. Method: immunoSEQ multiplex PCR; TCRdb's copy keeps in-frame clones and lacks some. The sample carries approximately 50,000 clones, 88% recorded once. The sample comprised peripheral blood. These receptors originate from a human donor in a cohort sampled during active COVID-19.

The chain uses TRBV18 and TRBJ1-3; TRBD1 aligns across 10 bases. The CDR3 loop spans 17 amino acids. Losses at the gene ends were 3 bases for V and 2 bases for J; bases not matched to a gene: 7. Germline V gene data show CDR1 as KGHSH and CDR2 as LQKENI. CDR3 protein: CASSPTTGGTPGNTIYF. DNA for the CDR3: TGTGCCAGCTCACCGACGACAGGGGGCACTCCTGGAAACACCATATATTTT.

J is TRBJ2-2 and V is TRBV5-1, with D tentatively TRBD2 (5 bases). The ends were cut back, 4 bases at V and 0 bases at J, with 13 bases in the middle. The CDR3 length is 16 residues. Looked up from germline, CDR1 is SGHRS and CDR2 is YFSETQ. CDR3 in DNA: TGCGCCAGCAGCCGGAGGTCAACTCCGAACACCGGGGAGCTGTTTTTT. Translating it yields CASSRRSTPNTGELFF.

The V gene is TRBV2, the J gene TRBJ2-4, with TRBD2 identical over 7 bases. The CDR3 length is 16 residues. The ends lost 7 bases at V and 0 bases at J; junction bases unmatched: 9. Germline assignment: CDR1 SNHLY and CDR2 FYNNEI. CDR3 region: CASIGGGRVAKNIQYF. DNA for the CDR3: TGTGCCAGCATCGGGGGAGGGAGGGTAGCCAAAAACATTCAGTACTTC.

The chain employs TRBV10-3 and TRBJ2-1; no clear D gene. This CDR3 has 12 amino acids. The V gene lost 2 bases and the J gene lost 9 bases, with 8 bases spanning the gap. CDR1 is ENHRY and CDR2 is SYGVKD in the germline V gene. CDR3 protein: CAISEKQTEQFF. The CDR3 DNA reads TGTGCCATCAGTGAGAAACAAACTGAGCAGTTCTTC.

The chain is built from TRBV12-1 and TRBJ2-5; the table gives TRBD2 as D, unverified against the DNA. TRBV12-1 is a pseudogene locus. The CDR3 covers 14 residues. This CDR3 reads CAPLGGGTQETQYF. CDR3 sequence (DNA): TGTGCACCGCTTGGGGGGGGGACCCAAGAGACCCAGTACTTC.

The chain's CDR3 is CASSRDREETQYF. In DNA form, the CDR3 reads TGTGCCAGTAGCCGGGACAGGGAGGAGACCCAGTACTTC. J is TRBJ2-5 and V is TRBV19; 9 nucleotides line up with TRBD1. CDR1 is LNHDA and CDR2 is SQIVND in the germline V gene (reference sequence). CDR3 length: 13 amino acids. V shed 6 bases, J shed 5 bases, and the junction held 4 bases outside the gene matches.

The chain recombines TRBV5-6 with TRBJ2-3; TRBD2 matches at 12 bases. In germline, CDR1 is SGHDT, CDR2 YYEEEE. There are 15 residues in the CDR3. V lost 4 bases and J lost 3; bases outside the gene matches: 3. The CDR3 nucleotides read TGTGCCAGCAGCCCTGGACTAGCGGGAACAGATACGCAGTATTTT. Its translation: CASSPGLAGTDTQYF.

The rearrangement links TRBV2 to TRBJ1-2, with TRBD1 matching over 7 bases. The V gene's germline CDR1 is SNHLY and CDR2 FYNNEI. The CDR3 spans 16 residues. The V and J ends lost 2 bases and 2 bases, in that order; junction bases with no gene match: 8. For the CDR3, the DNA is TGTGCCAGCAGTGAATGGGGGGCGACAGGGAACTATGGCTACACCTTC. Amino acids: CASSEWGATGNYGYTF. Together with reference TRBV2 and TRBJ1-2, the CDR3 gives the full variable domain: EPEVTQTPSHQVTQMGQEVILRCVPISNHLYFYWYRQILGQKVEFLVSFYNNEISEKSEIFDDQFSVERPDGSNFTLKIRSTKLEDSAMYFCASSEWGATGNYGYTFGSGTRLTVV.

The chain recombines TRBV29-1 with TRBJ1-2; 10 nucleotides line up with TRBD1. The CDR3 totals 13 residues. The V and J ends lost 6 bases and 6 bases, in that order; junction bases with no gene match: 7. The germline V gene encodes CDR1 SQVTM and CDR2 ANQGSEA. The CDR3 region is CSVTRQGANGYTF. CDR3 bases: TGCAGCGTCACAAGACAGGGGGCAAATGGCTACACCTTC.